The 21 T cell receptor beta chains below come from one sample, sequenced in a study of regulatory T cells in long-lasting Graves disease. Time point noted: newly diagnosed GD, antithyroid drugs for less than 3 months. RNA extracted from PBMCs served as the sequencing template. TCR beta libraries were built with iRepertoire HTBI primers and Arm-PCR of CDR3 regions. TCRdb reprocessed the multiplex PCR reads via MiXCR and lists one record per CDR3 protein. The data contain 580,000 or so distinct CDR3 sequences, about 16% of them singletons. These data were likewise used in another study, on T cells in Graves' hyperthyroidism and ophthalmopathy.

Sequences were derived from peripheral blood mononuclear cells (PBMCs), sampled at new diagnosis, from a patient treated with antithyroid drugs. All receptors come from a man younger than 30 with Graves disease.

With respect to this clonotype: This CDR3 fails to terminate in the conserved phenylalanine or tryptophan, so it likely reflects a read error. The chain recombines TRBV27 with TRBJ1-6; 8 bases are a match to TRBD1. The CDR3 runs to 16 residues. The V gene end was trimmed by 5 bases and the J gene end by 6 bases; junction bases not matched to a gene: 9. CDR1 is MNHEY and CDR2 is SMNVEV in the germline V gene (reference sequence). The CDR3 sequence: CASSRDNRGSNSPLHS. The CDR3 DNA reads TGTGCCAGCAGTCGCGATAACAGGGGGAGTAATTCACCCCTCCACTCT.

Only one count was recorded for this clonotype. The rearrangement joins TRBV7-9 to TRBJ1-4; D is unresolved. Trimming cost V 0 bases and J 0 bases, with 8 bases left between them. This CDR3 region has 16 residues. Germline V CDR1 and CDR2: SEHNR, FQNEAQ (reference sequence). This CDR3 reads CASSLAQTATNEKLFF. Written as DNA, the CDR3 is TGTGCCAGCAGCTTAGCACAGACTGCAACTAATGAAAAACTGTTTTTT.

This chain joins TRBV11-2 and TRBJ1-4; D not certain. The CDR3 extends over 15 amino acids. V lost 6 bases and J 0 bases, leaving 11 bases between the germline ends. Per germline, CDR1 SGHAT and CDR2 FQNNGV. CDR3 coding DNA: TGTGCCAGCAGGTCTAACTGGGCAACTAATGAAAAACTGTTTTTT. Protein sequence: CASRSNWATNEKLFF. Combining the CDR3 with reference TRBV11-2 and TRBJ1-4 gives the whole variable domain EAGVAQSPRYKIIEKRQSVAFWCNPISGHATLYWYQQILGQGPKLLIQFQNNGVVDDSQLPKDRFSAERLKGVDSTLKIQPAKLEDSAVYLCASRSNWATNEKLFFGSGTQLSVL.

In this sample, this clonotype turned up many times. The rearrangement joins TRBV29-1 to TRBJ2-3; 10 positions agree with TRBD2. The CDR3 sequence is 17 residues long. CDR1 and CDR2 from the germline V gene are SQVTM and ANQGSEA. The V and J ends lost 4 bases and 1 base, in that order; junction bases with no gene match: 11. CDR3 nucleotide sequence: TGCAGCGTTGGATCTAGCGGGAGATACGGGGGCACAGATACGCAGTATTTT. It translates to CSVGSSGRYGGTDTQYF.

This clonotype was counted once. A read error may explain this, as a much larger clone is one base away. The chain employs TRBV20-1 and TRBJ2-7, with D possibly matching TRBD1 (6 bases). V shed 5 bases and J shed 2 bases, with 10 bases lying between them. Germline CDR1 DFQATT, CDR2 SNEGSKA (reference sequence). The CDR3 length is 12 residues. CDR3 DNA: TGCAGTGCTGAGACAGGAGCCTACGAGCAGTACTTC. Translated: CSAETGAYEQYF.

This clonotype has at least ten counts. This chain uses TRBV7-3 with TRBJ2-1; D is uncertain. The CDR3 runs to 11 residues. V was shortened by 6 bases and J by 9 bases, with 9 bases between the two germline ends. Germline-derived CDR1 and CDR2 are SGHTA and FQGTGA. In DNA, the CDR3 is TGTGCCAGCAGACTCACGGGTGAGCAGTTCTTC. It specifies CASRLTGEQFF. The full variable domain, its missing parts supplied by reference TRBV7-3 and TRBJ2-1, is GAGVSQTPSNKVTEKGKYVELRCDPISGHTALYWYRQSLGQGPEFLIYFQGTGAADDSGLPNDRFFAVRPEGSVSTLKIQRTERGDSAVYLCASRLTGEQFFGPGTRLTVL.

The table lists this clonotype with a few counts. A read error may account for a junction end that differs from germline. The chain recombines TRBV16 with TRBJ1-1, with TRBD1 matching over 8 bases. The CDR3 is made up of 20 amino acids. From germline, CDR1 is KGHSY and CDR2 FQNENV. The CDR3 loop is CAGSQSFFRQGRITPFEAFF. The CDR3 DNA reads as TGTGCCGGCAGCCAATCTTTTTTTCGACAGGGGCGAATAACGCCTTTCGAAGCTTTCTTT.

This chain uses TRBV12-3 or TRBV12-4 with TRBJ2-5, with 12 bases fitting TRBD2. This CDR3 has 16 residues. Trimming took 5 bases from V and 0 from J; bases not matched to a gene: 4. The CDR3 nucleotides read TGTGCCAGCAGTACTAGCGGGAGGTTCCACCAAGAGACCCAGTACTTC. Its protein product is CASSTSGRFHQETQYF.

The CDR3 DNA follows: TGTGCCAGCAGCTTGGCCAGGACAGGAGGGGAAAAACTGTTTTTT. Encoded protein: CASSLARTGGEKLFF. This rearrangement joins TRBV5-8 to TRBJ1-4; 7 nucleotides match TRBD1. There are 15 residues in the CDR3. Germline assignment: CDR1 SGHTS and CDR2 YDEGEE. The V gene end was trimmed by 0 bases and the J gene end by 8 bases; junction bases not matched to a gene: 7.

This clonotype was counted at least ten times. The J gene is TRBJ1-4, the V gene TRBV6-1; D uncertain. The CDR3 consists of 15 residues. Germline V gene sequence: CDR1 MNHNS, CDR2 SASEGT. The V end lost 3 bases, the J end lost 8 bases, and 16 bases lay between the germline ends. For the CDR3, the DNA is TGTGCCAGCAGTGATCACCGGACTCTTTACGAAAAACTGTTTTTT. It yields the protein CASSDHRTLYEKLFF.

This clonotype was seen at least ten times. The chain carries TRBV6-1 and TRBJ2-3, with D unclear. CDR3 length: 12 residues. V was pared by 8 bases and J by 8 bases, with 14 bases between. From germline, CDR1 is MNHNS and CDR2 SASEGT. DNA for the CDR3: TGTGCCAGCGGTATTAGCTATGCTACGCAGTATTTT. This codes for CASGISYATQYF.

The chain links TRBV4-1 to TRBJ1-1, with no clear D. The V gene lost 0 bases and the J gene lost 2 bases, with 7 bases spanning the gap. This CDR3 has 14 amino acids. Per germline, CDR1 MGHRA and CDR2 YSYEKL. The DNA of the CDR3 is TGCGCCAGCAGCCAAGATGATCTAAACACTGAAGCTTTCTTT. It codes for CASSQDDLNTEAFF.

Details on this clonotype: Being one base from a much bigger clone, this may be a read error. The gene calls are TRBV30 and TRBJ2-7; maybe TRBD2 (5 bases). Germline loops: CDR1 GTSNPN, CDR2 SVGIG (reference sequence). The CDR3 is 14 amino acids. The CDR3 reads CAWSVGRAAYEQCF. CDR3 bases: TGTGCCTGGAGTGTCGGGCGGGCTGCCTACGAGCAGTGCTTC.

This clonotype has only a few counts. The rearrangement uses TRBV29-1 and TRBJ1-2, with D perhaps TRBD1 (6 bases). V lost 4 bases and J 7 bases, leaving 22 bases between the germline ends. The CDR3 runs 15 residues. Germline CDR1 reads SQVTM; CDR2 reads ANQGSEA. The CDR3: CSVVLLPRGLSGYTF. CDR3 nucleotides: TGCAGCGTTGTGCTTCTCCCCAGGGGACTGAGTGGCTACACCTTC.

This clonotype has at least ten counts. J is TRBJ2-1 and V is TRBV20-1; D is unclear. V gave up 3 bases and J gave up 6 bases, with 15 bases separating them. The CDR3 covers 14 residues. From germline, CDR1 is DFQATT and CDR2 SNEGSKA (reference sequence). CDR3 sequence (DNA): TGCAGTGCTAGGGACGATAATCCCCGCAATGAGCAGTTCTTC. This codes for CSARDDNPRNEQFF.

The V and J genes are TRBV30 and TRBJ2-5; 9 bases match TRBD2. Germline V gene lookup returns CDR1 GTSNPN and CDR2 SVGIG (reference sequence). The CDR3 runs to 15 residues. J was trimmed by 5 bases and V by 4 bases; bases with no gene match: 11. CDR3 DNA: TGTGCCTGGACCCACACCGGCGGGAGGGAGGAGACCCAGTACTTC. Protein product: CAWTHTGGREETQYF. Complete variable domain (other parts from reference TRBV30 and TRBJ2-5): SQTIHQWPATLVQPVGSPLSLECTVEGTSNPNLYWYRQAAGRGLQLLFYSVGIGQISSEVPQNLSASRPQDRQFILSSKKLLLSDSGFYLCAWTHTGGREETQYFGPGTRLLVL.

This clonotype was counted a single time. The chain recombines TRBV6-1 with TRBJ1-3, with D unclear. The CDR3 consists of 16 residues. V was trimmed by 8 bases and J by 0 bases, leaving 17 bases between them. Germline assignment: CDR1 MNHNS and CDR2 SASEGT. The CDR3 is CASLREARSSGNTIYF. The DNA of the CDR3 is TGTGCCAGCCTCCGGGAGGCTCGAAGCTCTGGAAACACCATATATTTT.

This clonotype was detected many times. DNA of the CDR3: TGTGCCAGCTCACCGGTTGGAGCAGGCCCCACTGAAGCTTTCTTT. Translating gives CASSPVGAGPTEAFF. The chain couples TRBV18 to TRBJ1-1; D remains unclear. Germline CDR1 is KGHSH and CDR2 is LQKENI. Deletions cut 3 bases from V and 4 bases from J, with 15 bases between. CDR3 length: 15 residues.

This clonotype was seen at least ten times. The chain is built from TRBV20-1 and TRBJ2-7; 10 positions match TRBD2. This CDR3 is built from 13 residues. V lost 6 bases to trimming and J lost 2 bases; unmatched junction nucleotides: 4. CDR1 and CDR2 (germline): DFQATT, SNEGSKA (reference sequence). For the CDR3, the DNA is TGCAGTGCAACTAGCGGGGCAACCTACGAGCAGTACTTC. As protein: CSATSGATYEQYF.

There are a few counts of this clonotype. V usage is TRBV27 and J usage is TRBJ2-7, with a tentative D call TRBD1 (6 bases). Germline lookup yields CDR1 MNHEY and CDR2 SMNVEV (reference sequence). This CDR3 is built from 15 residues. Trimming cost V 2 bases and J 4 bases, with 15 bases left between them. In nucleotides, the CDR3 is TGTGCCAGCAGTTTACGAGCCGGACAGCCATACGAGCAGTACTTC. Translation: CASSLRAGQPYEQYF.

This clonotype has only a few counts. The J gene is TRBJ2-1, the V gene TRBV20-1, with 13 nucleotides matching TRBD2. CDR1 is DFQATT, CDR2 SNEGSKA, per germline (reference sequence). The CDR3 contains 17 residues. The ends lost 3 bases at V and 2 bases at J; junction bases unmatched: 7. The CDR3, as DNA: TGCAGTGCTAGTCCGACTAGCGGGAGGCCAACCTACAATGAGCAGTTCTTC. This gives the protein CSASPTSGRPTYNEQFF.